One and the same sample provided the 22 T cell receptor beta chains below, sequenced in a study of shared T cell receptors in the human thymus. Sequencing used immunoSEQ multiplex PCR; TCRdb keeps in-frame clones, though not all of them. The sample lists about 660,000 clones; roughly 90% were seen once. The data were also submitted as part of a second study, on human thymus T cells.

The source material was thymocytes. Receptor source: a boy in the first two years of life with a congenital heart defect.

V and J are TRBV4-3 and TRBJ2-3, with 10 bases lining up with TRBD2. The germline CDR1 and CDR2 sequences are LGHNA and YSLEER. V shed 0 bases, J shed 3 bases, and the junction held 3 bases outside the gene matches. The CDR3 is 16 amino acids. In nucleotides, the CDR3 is TGCGCCAGCAGCCAAGAAACTAGCGGGAAAACAGATACGCAGTATTTT. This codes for CASSQETSGKTDTQYF.

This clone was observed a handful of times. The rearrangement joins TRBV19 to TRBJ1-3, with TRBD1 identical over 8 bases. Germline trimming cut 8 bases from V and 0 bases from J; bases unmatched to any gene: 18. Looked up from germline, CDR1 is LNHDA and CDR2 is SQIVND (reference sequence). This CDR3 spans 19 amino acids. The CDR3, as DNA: TGTGCCAGTGGCCCTTCGACAGGGGTCTTACCCTTCTCTGGAAACACCATATATTTT. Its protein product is CASGPSTGVLPFSGNTIYF.

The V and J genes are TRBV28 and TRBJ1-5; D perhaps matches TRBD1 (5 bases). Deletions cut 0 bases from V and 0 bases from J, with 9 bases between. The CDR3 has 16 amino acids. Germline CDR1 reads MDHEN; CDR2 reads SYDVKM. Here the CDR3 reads CASSLCSGHSNQPQHF. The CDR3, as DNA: TGTGCCAGCAGTTTATGTTCAGGGCATAGCAATCAGCCCCAGCATTTT.

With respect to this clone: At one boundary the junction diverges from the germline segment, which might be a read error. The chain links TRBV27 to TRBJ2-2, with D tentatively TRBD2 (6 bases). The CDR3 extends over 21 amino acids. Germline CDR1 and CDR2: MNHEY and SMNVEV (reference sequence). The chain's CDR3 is CASSSSGGAKAGPTNTGELFF. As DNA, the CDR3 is TGTGCCAGCAGTTCGAGTGGCGGGGCGAAGGCGGGACCCACGAATACCGGGGAGCTGTTTTTT.

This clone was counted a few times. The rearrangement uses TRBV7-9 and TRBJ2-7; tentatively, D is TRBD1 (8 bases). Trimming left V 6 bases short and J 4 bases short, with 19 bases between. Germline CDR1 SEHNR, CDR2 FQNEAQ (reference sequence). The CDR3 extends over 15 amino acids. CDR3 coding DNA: TGTGCCAGCAGTAGAGCGGGGACAGGAGGTTACGAGCAGTACTTC. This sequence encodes CASSRAGTGGYEQYF.

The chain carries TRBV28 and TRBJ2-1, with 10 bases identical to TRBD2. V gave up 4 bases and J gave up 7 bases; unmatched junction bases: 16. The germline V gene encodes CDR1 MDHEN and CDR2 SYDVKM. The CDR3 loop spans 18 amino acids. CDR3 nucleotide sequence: TGTGCCAGCAGTTGGTCGGTTGGACAGCGGGAGGGTAGGAATGAGCAGTTCTTC. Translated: CASSWSVGQREGRNEQFF. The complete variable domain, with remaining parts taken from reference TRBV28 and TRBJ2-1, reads DVKVTQSSRYLVKRTGEKVFLECVQDMDHENMFWYRQDPGLGLRLIYFSYDVKMKEKGDIPEGYSVSREKKERFSLILESASTNQTSMYLCASSWSVGQREGRNEQFFGPGTRLTVL.

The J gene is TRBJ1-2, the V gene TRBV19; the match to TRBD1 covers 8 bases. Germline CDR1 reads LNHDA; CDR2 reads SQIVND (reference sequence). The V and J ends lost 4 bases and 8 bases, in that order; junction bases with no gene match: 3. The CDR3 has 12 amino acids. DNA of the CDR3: TGTGCCAGTAGTACAGGGGGCGGGGGCTACACCTTC. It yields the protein CASSTGGGGYTF.

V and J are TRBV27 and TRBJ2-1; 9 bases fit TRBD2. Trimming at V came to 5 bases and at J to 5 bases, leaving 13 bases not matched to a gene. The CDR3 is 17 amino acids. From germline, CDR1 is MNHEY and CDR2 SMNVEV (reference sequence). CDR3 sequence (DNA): TGTGCCAGCAGTCCCCTCCCTCTAGCGGGACATCACAATGAGCAGTTCTTC. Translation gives CASSPLPLAGHHNEQFF.

The CDR3 is CASSVVREDYNEQFF. CDR3 sequence (DNA): TGTGCCAGCAGCGTAGTGCGGGAGGACTACAATGAGCAGTTCTTC. The chain carries TRBV9 and TRBJ2-1, with TRBD2 matching 8 bases. CDR1 is SGDLS and CDR2 is YYNGEE in the germline V gene. J gave up 3 bases and V 0 bases, and 2 bases lay outside the gene matches. This CDR3 is 15 amino acids long.

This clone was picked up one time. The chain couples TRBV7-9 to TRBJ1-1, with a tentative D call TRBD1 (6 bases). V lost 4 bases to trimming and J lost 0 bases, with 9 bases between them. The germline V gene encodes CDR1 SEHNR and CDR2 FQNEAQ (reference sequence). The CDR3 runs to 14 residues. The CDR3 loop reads CASSSGDMNTEAFF. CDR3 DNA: TGTGCCAGCAGCTCAGGGGATATGAACACTGAAGCTTTCTTT.

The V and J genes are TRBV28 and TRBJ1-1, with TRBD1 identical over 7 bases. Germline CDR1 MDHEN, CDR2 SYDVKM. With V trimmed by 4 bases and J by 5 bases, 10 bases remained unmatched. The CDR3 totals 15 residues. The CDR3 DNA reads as TGTGCCAGCAGTTCCCCGACAGGGAGCAGAACTGAAGCTTTCTTT. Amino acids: CASSSPTGSRTEAFF. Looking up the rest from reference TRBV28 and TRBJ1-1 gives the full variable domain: DVKVTQSSRYLVKRTGEKVFLECVQDMDHENMFWYRQDPGLGLRLIYFSYDVKMKEKGDIPEGYSVSREKKERFSLILESASTNQTSMYLCASSSPTGSRTEAFFGQGTRLTVV.

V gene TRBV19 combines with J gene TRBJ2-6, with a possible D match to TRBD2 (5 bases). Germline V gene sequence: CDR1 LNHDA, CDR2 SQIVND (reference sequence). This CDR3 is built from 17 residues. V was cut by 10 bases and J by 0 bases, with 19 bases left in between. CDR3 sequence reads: CATKTRAIPSGANVLTF. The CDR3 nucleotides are TGTGCCACCAAAACTAGGGCAATCCCCTCTGGGGCCAACGTCCTGACTTTC.

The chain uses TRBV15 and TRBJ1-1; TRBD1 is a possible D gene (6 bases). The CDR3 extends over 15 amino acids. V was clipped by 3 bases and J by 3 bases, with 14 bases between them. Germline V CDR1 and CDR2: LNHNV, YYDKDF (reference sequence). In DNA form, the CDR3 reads TGTGCCACCAGCAGGGAGCGGACAGCCTACACTGAAGCTTTCTTT. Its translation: CATSRERTAYTEAFF.

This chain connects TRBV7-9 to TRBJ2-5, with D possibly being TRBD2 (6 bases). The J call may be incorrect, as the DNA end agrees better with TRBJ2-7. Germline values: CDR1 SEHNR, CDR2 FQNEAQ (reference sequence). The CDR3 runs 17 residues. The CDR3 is CASSYPWGTYDSYEQYF. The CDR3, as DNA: TGTGCCAGCAGCTATCCGTGGGGGACTTATGACTCCTACGAGCAGTACTTC.

The CDR3 sequence is CASGGPGQGLTRNYEQYF. For the CDR3, the DNA is TGTGCCAGCGGGGGGCCGGGACAGGGGCTTACCCGAAACTACGAGCAGTACTTC. This chain links TRBV2 with TRBJ2-7; TRBD1 matches 10 bases. J lost 3 bases, V lost 8 bases, and 19 bases had no gene match. CDR3 length: 18 amino acids. Looked up from germline, CDR1 is SNHLY and CDR2 is FYNNEI.

The CDR3 loop reads CASSLDRGYEQYF. CDR3 nucleotides: TGCGCCAGCAGCTTGGACAGGGGTTACGAGCAGTACTTC. V is TRBV5-1 and J is TRBJ2-7; 7 bases are shared with TRBD1. This CDR3 comprises 13 residues. Losses at the gene ends were 0 bases for V and 4 bases for J; bases not matched to a gene: 1. Looked up from germline, CDR1 is SGHRS and CDR2 is YFSETQ.

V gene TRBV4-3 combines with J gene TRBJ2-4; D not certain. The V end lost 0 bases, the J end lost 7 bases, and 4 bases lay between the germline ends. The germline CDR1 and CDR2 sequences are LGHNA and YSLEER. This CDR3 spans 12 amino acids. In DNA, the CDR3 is TGCGCCAGCAGCCAAGACCCGAACATTCAGTACTTC. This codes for CASSQDPNIQYF.

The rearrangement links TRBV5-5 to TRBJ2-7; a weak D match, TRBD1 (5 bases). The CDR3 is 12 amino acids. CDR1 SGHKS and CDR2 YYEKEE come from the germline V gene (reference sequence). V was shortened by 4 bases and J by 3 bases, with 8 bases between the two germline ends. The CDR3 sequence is CASSLQGYEQYF. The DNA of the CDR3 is TGTGCCAGCAGCCTGCAGGGCTACGAGCAGTACTTC.

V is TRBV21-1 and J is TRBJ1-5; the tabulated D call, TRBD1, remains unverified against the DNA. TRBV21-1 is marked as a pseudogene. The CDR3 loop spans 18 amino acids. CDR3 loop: CASSNSFWTELSNQPQHF. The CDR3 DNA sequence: TGTGCCAGCAGCAATTCTTTCTGGACAGAACTTAGCAATCAGCCCCAGCATTTT.

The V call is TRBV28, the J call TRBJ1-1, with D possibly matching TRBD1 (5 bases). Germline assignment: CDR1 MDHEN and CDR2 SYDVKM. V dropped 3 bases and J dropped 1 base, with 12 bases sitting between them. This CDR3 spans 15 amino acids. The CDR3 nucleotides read TGTGCCAGCAGTTTTGAAGGGGATCGGAACACTGAAGCTTTCTTT. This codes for CASSFEGDRNTEAFF.

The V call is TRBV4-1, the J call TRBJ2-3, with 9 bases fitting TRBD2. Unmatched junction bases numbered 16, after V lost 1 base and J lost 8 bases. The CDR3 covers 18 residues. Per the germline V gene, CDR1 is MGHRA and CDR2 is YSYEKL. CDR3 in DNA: TGCGCCAGCAGCCAAGTATCCGGCCCAGCTAGCGGGAAGGGTACGCAGTATTTT. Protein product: CASSQVSGPASGKGTQYF.

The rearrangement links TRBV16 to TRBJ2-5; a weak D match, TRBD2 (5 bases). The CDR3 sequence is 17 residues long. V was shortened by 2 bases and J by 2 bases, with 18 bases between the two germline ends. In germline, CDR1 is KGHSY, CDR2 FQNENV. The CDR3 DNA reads TGTGCCAGCAGCCAACGCCATAGAGCGGTGGTACAAGAGACCCAGTACTTC. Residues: CASSQRHRAVVQETQYF.